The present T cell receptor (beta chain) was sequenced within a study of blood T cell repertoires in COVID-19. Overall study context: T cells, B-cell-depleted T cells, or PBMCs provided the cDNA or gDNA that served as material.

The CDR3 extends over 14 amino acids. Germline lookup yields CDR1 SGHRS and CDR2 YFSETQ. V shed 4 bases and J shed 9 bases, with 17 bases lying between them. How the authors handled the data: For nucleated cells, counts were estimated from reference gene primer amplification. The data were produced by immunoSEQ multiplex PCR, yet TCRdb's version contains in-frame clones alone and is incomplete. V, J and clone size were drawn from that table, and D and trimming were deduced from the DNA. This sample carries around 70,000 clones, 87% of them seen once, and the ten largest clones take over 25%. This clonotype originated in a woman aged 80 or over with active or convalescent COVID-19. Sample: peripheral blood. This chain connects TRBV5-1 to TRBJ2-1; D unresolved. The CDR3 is CASSARTANSEQFF. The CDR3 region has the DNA TGCGCCAGCAGCGCTCGTACAGCAAATAGTGAGCAGTTCTTC.